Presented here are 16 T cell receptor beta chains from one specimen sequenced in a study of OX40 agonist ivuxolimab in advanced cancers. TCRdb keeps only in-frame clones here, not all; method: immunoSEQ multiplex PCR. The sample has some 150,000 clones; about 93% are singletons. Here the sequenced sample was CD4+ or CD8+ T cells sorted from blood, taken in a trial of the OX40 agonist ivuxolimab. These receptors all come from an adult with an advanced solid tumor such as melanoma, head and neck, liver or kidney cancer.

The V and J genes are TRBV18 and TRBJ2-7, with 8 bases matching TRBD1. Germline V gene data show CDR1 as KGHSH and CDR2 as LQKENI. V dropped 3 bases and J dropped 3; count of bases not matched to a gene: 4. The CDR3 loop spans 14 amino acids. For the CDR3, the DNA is TGTGCCAGCTCACCGAGGGACAGGTTCTACGAGCAGTACTTC. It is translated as CASSPRDRFYEQYF.

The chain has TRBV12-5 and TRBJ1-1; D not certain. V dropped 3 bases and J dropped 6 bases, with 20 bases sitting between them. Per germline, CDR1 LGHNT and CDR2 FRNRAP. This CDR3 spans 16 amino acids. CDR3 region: CASGLNLRQKGAEAFF. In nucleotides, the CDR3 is TGTGCTAGTGGTTTAAATCTGCGGCAGAAAGGTGCTGAAGCTTTCTTT.

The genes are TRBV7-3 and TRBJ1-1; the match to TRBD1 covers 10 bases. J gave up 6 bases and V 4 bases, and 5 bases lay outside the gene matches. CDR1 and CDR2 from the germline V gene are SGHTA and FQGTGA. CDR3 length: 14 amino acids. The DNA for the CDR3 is TGTGCCAGCAGCTGGGACAGGGGAGTCGCTGAAGCTTTCTTT. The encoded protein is CASSWDRGVAEAFF.

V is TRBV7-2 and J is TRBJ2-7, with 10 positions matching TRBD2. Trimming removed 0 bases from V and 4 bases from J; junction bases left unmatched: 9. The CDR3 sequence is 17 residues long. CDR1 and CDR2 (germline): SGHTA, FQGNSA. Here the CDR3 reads CASSLARLAGVRYEQYF. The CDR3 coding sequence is TGTGCCAGCAGCTTAGCGAGGCTAGCGGGAGTACGATACGAGCAGTACTTC. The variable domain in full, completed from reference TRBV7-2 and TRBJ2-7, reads GAGVSQSPSNKVTEKGKDVELRCDPISGHTALYWYRQSLGQGLEFLIYFQGNSAPDKSGLPSDRFSAERTGGSVSTLTIQRTQQEDSAVYLCASSLARLAGVRYEQYFGPGTRLTVT.

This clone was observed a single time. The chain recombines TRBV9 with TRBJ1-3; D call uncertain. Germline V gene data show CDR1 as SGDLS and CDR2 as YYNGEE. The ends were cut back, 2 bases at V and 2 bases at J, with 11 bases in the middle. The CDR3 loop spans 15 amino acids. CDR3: CASSVSGVAGNTIYF. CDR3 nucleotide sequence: TGTGCCAGCAGCGTTAGCGGGGTGGCTGGAAACACCATATATTTT. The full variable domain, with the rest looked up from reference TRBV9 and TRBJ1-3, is DSGVTQTPKHLITATGQRVTLRCSPRSGDLSVYWYQQSLDQGLQFLIQYYNGEERAKGNILERFSAQQFPDLHSELNLSSLELGDSALYFCASSVSGVAGNTIYFGEGSWLTVV.

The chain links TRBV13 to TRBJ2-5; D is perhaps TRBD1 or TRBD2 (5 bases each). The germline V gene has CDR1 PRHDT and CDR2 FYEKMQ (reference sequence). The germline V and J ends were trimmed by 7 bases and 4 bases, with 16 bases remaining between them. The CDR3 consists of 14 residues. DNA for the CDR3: TGTGCCAGCACCTGGGCCTGGGGACGAGAGACCCAGTACTTC. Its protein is CASTWAWGRETQYF.

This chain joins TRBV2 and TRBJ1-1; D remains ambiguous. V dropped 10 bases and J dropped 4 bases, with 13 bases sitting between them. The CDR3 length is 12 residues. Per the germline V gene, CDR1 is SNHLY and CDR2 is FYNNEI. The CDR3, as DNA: TGTGCCACGGCCTCACGGGGCACTGAAGCTTTCTTT. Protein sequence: CATASRGTEAFF.

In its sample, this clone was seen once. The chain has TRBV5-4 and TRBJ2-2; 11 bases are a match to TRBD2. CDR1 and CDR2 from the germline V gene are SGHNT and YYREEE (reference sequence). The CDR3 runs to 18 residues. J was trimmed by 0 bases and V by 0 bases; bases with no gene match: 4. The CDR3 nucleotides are TGTGCCAGCAGCTTGGAACTAGCGGGAGACCCGAACACCGGGGAGCTGTTTTTT. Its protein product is CASSLELAGDPNTGELFF.

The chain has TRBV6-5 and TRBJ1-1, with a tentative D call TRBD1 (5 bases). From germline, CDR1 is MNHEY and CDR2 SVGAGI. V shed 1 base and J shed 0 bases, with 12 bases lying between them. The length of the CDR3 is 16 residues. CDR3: CASSYWGSPMNTEAFF. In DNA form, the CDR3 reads TGTGCCAGCAGTTACTGGGGGAGTCCTATGAACACTGAAGCTTTCTTT.

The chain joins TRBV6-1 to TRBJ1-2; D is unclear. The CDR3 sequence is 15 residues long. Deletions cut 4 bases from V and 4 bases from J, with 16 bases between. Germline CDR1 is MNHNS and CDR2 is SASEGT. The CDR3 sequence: CASSVEGTRSYGYTF. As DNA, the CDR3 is TGTGCCAGCAGTGTAGAAGGAACACGAAGCTATGGCTACACCTTC.

The CDR3 region is CASSEGPDSEAFF. The CDR3 nucleotides are TGTGCCAGCAGTGAAGGCCCGGACAGTGAGGCTTTCTTT. The chain joins TRBV6-5 to TRBJ1-1, with D possibly matching TRBD1 (6 bases). The germline CDR1 and CDR2 sequences are MNHEY and SVGAGI. V lost 5 bases and J 11 bases, leaving 18 bases between the germline ends. The CDR3 covers 13 residues.

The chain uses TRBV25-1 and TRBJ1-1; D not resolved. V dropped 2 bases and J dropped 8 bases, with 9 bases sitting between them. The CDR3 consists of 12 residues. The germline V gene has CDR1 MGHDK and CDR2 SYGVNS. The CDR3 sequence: CASSEVGREAFF. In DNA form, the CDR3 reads TGTGCCAGCAGTGAAGTGGGCCGGGAAGCTTTCTTT.

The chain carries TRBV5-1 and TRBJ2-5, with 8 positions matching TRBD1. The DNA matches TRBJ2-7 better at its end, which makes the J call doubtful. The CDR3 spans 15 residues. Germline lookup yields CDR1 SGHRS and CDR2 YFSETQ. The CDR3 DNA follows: TGCGCCAGCAGCCCCAGGGGGCAGAGCTCCTACGAGCAGTACTTC. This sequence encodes CASSPRGQSSYEQYF.

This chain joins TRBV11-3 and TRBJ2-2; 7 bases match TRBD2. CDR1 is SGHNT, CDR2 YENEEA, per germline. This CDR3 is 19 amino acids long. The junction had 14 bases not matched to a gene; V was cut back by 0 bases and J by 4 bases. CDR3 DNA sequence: TGTGCCAGCAGCTTAGAAGGATTGGGGCAGCCGGGAGGCACCGGGGAGCTGTTTTTT. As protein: CASSLEGLGQPGGTGELFF.

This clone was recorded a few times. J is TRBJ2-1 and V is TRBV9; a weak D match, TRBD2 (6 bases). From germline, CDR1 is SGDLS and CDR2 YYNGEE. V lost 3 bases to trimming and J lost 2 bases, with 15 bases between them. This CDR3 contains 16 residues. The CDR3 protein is CASSGRLGGTYNEQFF. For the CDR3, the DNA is TGTGCCAGCAGCGGGCGCCTGGGGGGAACCTACAATGAGCAGTTCTTC.

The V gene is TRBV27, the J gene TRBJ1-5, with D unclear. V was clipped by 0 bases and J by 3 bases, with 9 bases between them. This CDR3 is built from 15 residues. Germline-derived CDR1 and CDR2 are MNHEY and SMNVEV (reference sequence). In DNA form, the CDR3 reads TGTGCCAGCAGTTTATCCCGGGCTTCCAATCAGCCCCAGCATTTT. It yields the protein CASSLSRASNQPQHF.